This T cell receptor (beta chain) was found in a study of T-cell reconstitution after alpha-beta-depleted transplantation in children. General study findings and limits: T-cell numbers and diversity, one year after transplant, stemmed largely from T cells that were newly produced.

The TCRbeta library incorporated unique molecular identifiers. In TCRdb, the PCR reads were re-called with MiXCR into one record per CDR3 protein. Among around 200,000 distinct CDR3 sequences, around a sixth were seen once, and the ten largest hold 43%. Sample share makes this clonotype medium-sized. Its antigen is still unknown. V was clipped by 5 bases and J by 3 bases, with 11 bases between them. Germline V gives CDR1 MNHNY, CDR2 SVGAGI (reference sequence). The length of the CDR3 is 13 residues. The TCR originated in a male patient between 2 and 10 years old who had a stem cell transplant for acute lymphoblastic leukemia, so the T cells may come from the graft donor. The V and J genes are TRBV6-6 and TRBJ2-7; the D is unclear. The sample in question was PBMCs, mostly from graft donor cells, obtained 360 days after TCRalphabeta/CD19-depleted stem cell transplant. The CDR3 loop reads CASSAAMGYEQYF. CDR3 nucleotide sequence: TGTGCCAGCAGTGCGGCGATGGGCTACGAGCAGTACTTC.